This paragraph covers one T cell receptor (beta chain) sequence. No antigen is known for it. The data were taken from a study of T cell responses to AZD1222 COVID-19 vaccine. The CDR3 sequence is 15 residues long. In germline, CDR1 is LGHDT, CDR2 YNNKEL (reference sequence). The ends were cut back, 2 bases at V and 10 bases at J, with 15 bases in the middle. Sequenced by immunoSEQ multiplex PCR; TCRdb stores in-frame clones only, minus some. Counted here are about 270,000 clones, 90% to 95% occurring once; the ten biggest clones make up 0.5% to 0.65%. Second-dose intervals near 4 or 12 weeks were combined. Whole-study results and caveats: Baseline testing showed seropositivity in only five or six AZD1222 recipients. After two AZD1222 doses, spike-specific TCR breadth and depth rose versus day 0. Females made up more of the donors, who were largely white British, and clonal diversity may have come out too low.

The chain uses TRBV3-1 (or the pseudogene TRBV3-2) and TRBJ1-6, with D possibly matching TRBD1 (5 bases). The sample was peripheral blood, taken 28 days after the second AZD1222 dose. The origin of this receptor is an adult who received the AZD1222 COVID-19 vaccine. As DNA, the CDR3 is TGTGCCAGCAGCCAAAAAGGGGCGGCTCGGTCACCCCTCCACTTT. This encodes CASSQKGAARSPLHF.